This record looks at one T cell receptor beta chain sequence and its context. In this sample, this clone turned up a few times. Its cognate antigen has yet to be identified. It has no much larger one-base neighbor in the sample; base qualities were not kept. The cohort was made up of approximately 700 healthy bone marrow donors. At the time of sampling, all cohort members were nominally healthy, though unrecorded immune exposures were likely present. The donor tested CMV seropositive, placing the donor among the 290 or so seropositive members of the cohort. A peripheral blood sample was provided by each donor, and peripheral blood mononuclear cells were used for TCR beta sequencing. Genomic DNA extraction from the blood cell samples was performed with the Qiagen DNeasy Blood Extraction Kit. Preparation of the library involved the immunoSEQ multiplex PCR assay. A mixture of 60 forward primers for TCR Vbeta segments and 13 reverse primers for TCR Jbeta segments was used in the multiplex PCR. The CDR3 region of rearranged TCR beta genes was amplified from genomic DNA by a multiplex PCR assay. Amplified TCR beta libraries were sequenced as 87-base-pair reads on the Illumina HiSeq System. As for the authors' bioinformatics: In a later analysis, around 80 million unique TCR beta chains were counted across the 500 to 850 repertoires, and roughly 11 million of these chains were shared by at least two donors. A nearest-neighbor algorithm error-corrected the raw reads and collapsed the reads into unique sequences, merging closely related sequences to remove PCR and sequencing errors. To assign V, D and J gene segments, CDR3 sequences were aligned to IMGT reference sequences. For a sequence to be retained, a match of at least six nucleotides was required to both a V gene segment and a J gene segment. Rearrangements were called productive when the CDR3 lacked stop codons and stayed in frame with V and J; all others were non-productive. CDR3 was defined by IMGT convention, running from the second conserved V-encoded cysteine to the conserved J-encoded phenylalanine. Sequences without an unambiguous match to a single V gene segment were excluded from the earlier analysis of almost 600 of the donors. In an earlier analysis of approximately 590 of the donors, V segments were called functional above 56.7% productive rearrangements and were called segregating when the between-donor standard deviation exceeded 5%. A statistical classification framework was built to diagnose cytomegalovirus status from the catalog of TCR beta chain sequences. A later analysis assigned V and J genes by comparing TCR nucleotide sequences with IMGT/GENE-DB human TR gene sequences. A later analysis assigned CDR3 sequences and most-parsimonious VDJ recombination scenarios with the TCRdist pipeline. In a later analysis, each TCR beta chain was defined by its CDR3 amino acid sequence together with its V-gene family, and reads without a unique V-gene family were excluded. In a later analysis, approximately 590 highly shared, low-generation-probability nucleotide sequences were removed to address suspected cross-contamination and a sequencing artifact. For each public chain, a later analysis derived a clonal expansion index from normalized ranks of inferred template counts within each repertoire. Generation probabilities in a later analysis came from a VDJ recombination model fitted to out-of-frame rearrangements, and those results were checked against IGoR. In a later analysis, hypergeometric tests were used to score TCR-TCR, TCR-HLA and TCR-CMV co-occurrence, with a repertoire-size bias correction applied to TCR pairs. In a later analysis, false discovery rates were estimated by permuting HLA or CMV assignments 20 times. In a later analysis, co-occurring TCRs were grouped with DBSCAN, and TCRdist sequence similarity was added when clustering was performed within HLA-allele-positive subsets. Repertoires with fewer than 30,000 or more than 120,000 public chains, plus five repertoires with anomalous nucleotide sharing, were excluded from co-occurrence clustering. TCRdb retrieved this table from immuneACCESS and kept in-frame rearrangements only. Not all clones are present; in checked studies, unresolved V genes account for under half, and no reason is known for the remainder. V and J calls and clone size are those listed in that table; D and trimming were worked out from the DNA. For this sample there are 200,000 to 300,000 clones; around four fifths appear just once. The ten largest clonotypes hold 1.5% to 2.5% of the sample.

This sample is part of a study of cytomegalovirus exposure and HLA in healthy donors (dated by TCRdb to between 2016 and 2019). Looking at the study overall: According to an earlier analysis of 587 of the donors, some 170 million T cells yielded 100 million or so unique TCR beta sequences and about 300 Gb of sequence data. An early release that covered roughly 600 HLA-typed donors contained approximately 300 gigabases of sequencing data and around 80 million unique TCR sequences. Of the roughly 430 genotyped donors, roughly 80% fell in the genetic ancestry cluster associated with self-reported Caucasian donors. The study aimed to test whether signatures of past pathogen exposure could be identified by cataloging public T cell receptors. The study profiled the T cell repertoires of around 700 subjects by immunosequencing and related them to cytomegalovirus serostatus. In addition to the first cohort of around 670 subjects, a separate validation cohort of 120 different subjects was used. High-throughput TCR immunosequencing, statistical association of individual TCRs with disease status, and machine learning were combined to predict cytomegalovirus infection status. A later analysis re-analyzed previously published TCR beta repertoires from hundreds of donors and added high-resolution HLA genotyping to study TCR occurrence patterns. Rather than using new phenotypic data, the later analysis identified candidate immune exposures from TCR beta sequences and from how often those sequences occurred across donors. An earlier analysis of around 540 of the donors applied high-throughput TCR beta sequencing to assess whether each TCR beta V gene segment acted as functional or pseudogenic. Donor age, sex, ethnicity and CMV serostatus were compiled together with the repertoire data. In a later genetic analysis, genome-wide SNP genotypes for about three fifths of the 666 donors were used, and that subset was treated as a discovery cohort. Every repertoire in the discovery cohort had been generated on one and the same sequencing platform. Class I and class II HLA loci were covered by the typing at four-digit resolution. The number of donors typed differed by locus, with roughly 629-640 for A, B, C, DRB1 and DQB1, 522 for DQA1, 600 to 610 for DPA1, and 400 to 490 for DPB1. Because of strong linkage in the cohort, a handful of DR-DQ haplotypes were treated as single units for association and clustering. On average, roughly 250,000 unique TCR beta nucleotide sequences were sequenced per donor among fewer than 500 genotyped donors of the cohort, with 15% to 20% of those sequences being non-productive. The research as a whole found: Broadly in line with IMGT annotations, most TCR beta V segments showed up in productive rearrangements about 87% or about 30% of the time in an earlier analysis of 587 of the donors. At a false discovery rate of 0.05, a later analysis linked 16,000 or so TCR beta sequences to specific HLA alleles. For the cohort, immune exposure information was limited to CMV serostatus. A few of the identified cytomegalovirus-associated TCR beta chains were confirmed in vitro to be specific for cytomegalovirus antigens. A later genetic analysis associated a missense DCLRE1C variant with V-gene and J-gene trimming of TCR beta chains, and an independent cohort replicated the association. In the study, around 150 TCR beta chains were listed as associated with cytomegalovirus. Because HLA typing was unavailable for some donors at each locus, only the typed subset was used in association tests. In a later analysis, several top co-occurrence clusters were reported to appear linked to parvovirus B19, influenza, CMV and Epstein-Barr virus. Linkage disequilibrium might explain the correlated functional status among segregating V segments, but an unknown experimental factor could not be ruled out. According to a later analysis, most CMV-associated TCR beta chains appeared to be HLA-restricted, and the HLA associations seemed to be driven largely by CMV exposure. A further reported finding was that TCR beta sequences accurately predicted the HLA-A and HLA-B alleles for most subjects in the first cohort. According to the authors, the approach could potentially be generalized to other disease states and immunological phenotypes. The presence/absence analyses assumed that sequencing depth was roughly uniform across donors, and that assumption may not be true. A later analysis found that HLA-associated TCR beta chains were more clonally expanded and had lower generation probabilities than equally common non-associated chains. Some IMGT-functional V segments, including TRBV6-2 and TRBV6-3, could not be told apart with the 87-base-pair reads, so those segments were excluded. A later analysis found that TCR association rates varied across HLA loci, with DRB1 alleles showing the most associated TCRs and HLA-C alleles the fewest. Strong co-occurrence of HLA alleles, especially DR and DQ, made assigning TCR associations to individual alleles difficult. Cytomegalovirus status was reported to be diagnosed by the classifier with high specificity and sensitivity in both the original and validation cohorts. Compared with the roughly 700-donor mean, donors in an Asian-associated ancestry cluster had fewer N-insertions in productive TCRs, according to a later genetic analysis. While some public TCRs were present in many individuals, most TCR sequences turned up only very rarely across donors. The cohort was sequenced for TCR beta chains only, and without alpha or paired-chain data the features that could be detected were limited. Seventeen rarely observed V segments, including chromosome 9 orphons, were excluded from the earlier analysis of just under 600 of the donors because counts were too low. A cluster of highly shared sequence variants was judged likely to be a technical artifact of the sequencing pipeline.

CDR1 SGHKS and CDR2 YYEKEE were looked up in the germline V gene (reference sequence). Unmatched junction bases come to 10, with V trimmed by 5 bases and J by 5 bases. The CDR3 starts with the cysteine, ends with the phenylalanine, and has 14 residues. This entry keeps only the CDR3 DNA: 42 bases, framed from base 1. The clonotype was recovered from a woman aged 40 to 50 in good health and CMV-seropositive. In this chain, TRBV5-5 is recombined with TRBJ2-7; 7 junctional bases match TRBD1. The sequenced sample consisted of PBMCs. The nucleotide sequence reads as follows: TGTGCCAGCAGGCCCGACAGGGTGGGCAACGAGCAGTACTTC. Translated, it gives CASRPDRVGNEQYF.